One T cell receptor beta chain is described in this entry. V lost 6 bases and J lost 0, with 9 bases in between. Germline V CDR1 and CDR2: SNHLY, FYNNEI. This CDR3 is 14 amino acids long. The data belong to a study of blood T cell repertoires in COVID-19. On the study more broadly: There were acute and convalescent COVID-19 samples, and they came from the United States, Italy and Spain.

Profiled with immunoSEQ multiplex PCR; TCRdb holds only in-frame clones, not every one. Here the sample spans 490,000 or so clones, more than 75% being singletons. Participants came from roughly 24 US areas, aged about 18 to 100 years. Participants' reported clinical history set cohort assignment. Recovered status applied to Cohort 3 donors who had two consecutive negative PCRs. It also applied to those with clearance or with symptom resolution. The sequenced sample was PBMCs or T cells enriched from blood (not recorded which). This sequence joins TRBV2 and TRBJ1-5, with D unclear. This TCR derives from a woman in her forties who had recovered from COVID-19. CDR3 amino acids: CASRRDFSNQPQHF. CDR3 nucleotides: TGTGCCAGCAGGAGGGATTTTAGCAATCAGCCCCAGCATTTT.